Described below is a single T cell receptor beta chain sequence and its context. No antigen is known for it. The CDR3 runs 14 residues. V was shortened by 11 bases and J by 4 bases, with 19 bases between the two germline ends. Germline V lookup: CDR1 LNHDA, CDR2 SQIVND (reference sequence). TCRdb keeps only in-frame clones here, not all; method: immunoSEQ multiplex PCR. The repertoire holds about 22,000 clones, approximately 71% seen once, with roughly half in the top ten. This sample was taken from a study of cytotoxic CD8 clonotypes in ibrutinib-treated CLL. Findings and caveats of the study: In sustained-remission versus progressing patients, sampling times differed.

The starting material was PBMCs, obtained after 12 months of ibrutinib treatment. The chain carries TRBV19 and TRBJ2-3, with D possibly TRBD1 on 6 matching bases. This sequence was found in a human donor with chronic lymphocytic leukemia. Here the CDR3 DNA reads TGTGCCTCCCGACTAAAACAGGGTCCAGATACGCAGTATTTT. Protein: CASRLKQGPDTQYF.